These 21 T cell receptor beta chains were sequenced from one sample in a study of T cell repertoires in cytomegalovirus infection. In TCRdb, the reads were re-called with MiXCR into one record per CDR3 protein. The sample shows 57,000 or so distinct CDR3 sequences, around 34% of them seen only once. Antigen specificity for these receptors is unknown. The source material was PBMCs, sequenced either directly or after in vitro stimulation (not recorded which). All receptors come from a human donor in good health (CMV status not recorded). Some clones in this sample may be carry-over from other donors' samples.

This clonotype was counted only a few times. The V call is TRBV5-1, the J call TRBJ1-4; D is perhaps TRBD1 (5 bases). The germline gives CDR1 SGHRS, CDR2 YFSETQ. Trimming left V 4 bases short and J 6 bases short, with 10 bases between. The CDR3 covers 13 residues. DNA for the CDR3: TGCGCCAGCAGCGGCCAGGGCTATGAAAAACTGTTTTTT. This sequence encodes CASSGQGYEKLFF.

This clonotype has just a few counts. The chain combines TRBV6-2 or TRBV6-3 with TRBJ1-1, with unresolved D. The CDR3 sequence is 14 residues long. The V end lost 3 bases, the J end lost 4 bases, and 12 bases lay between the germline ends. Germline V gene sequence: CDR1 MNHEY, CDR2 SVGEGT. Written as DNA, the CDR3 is TGTGCCAGCAGTTATTCCGCGGCGAGCACTGAAGCTTTCTTT. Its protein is CASSYSAASTEAFF.

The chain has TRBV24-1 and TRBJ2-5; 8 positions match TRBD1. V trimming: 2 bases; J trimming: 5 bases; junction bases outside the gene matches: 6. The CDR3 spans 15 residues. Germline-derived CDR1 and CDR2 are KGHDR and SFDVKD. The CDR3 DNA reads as TGTGCCACCAGTGATTCTTCCAGGGGGCTGGAGACCCAGTACTTC. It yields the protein CATSDSSRGLETQYF.

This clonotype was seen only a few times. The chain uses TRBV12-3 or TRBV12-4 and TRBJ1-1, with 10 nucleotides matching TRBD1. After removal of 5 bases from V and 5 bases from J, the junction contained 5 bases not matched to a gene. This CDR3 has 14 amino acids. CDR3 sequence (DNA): TGTGCCAGCAGTAGAGGACAGGGGGTTACTGAAGCTTTCTTT. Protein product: CASSRGQGVTEAFF.

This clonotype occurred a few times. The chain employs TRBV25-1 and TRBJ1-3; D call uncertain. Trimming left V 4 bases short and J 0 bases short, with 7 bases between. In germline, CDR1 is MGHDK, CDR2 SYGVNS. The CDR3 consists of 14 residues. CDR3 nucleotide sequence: TGTGCCAGCAGTGCTGGAATCTCTGGAAACACCATATATTTT. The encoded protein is CASSAGISGNTIYF.

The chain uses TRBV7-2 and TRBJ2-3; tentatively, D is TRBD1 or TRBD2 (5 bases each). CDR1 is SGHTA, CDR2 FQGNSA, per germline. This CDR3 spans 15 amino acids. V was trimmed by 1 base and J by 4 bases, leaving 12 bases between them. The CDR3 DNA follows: TGTGCCAGCAGCTTAGGGGGACGGGGCGCAGATACGCAGTATTTT. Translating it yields CASSLGGRGADTQYF.

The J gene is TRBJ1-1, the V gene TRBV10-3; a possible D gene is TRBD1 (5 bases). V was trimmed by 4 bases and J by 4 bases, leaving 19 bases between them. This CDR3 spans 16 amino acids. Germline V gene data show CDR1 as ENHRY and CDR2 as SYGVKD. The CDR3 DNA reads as TGTGCCATCAGTGGGTTTCGGGGGTCGGGGGGCACTGAAGCTTTCTTT. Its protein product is CAISGFRGSGGTEAFF.

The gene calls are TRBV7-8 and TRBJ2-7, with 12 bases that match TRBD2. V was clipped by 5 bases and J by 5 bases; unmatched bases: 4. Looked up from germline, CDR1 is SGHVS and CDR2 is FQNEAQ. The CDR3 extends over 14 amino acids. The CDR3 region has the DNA TGTGCCAGCAGCCAGCGGACTAGCGGGAACGAGCAGTACTTC. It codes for CASSQRTSGNEQYF.

This CDR3 reads CASSLRYRVNQPQHF. CDR3 DNA sequence: TGTGCCAGCAGTTTACGTTACAGGGTCAATCAGCCCCAGCATTTT. V and J are TRBV28 and TRBJ1-5; possible D gene TRBD1, 6 bases. V shed 2 bases and J shed 3 bases, with 11 bases lying between them. The CDR3 sequence is 15 residues long. Germline-derived CDR1 and CDR2 are MDHEN and SYDVKM.

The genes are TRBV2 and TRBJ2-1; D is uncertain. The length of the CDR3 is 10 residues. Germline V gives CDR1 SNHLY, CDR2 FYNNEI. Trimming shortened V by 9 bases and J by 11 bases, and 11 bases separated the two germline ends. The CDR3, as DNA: TGTGCCAGTGACCTAGATAAGCAGTTCTTC. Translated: CASDLDKQFF.

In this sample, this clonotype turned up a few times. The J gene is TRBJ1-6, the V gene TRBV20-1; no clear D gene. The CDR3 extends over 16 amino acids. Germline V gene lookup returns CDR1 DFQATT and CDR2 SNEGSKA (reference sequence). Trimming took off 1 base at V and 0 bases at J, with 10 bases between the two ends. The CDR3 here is CSARVSGSSYNSPLHF. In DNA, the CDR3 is TGCAGTGCTAGAGTTTCGGGGAGCTCCTATAATTCACCCCTCCACTTT.

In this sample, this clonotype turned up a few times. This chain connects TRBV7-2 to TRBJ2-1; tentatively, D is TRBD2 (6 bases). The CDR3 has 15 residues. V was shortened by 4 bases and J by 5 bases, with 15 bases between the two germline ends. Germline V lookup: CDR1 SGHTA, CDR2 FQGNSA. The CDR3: CASSSRRRDHNEQFF. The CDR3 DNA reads TGTGCCAGCAGCTCCCGCCGGCGGGACCACAATGAGCAGTTCTTC.

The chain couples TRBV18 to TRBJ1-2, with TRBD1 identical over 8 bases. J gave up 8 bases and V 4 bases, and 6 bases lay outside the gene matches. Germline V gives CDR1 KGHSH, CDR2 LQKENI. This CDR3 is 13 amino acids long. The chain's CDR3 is CASSLGQGEGYTF. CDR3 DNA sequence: TGTGCCAGCTCACTCGGACAGGGTGAGGGCTACACCTTC.

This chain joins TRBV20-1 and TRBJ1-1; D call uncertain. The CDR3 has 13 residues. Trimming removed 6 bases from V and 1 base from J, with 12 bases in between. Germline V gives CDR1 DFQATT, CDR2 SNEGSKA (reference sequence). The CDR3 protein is CSATIGRNTEAFF. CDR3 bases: TGCAGTGCCACGATTGGGAGGAACACTGAAGCTTTCTTT.

For the CDR3, the DNA is TGCGCCAGCAGCCGAGGGACGGCAACTAATGAAAAACTGTTTTTT. This codes for CASSRGTATNEKLFF. This chain connects TRBV4-1 to TRBJ1-4, with a possible D match to TRBD1 (5 bases). CDR1 and CDR2 (germline): MGHRA, YSYEKL. The CDR3 sequence is 15 residues long. Trimming removed 4 bases from V and 0 bases from J, with 9 bases in between.

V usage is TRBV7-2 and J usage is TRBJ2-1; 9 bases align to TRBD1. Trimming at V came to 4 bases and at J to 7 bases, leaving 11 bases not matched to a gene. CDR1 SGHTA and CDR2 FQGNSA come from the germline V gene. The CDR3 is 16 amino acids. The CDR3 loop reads CASSSLPGQGRNEQFF. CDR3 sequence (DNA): TGTGCCAGCAGCTCTCTCCCGGGACAGGGAAGGAATGAGCAGTTCTTC.

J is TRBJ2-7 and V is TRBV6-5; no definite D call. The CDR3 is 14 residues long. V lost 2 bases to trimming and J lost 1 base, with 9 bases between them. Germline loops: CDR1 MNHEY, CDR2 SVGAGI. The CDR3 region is CASSYGPVSYEQYF. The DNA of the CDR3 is TGTGCCAGCAGTTACGGGCCTGTATCCTACGAGCAGTACTTC.

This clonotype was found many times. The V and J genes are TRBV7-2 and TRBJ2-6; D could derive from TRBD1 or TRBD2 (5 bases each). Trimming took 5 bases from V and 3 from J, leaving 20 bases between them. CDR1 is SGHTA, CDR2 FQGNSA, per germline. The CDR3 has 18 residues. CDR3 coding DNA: TGTGCCAGCAGCGAACGAGGGGTCACCCCTTTTGGGGCCAACGTCCTGACTTTC. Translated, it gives CASSERGVTPFGANVLTF.

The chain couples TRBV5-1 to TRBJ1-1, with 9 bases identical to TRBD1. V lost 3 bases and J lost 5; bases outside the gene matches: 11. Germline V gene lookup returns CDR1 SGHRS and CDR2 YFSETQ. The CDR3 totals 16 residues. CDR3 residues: CASSSLTGGGGTEAFF. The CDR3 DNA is TGCGCCAGCAGCTCCCTAACAGGGGGCGGAGGGACTGAAGCTTTCTTT.

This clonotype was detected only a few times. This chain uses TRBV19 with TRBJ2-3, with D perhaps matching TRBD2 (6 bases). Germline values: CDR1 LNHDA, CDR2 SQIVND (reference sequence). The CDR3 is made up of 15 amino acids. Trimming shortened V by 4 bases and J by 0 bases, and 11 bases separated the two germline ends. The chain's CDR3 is CASSRRVTSTDTQYF. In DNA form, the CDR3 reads TGTGCCAGTAGTAGGAGGGTAACTAGCACAGATACGCAGTATTTT.

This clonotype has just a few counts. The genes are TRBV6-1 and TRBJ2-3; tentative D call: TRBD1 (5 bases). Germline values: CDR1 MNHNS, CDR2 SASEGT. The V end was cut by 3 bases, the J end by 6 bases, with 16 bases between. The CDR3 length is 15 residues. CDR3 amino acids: CASSEPVAPGDTQYF. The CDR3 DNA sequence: TGTGCCAGCAGTGAGCCCGTAGCCCCAGGGGATACGCAGTATTTT.